The 4 T cell receptor beta chains presented below share a single source sample, sequenced in a study of graft-versus-host responses after intestinal transplantation. No antigen has been identified for these receptors. Clones were read by immunoSEQ multiplex PCR, and TCRdb kept only the in-frame ones, dropping some. Counted here are 62,000 or so clones, more than 90% occurring once; the ten biggest clones make up approximately 1.5%. The sample in question was unstimulated CD8+ T cells sorted from spleen or lymph node cells, obtained before transplant. The receptors derive from a human donor who was the organ donor for an intestinal transplant.

This clone was detected once. This chain connects TRBV19 to TRBJ1-2; D is unclear. Trimming cost V 7 bases and J 0 bases, with 9 bases left between them. The CDR3 is 13 amino acids. Germline V lookup: CDR1 LNHDA, CDR2 SQIVND (reference sequence). The CDR3 DNA reads TGTGCCAGTAAGAACAGCCCTAACTATGGCTACACCTTC. This codes for CASKNSPNYGYTF.

V usage is TRBV27 and J usage is TRBJ2-5, with a possible D match to TRBD1 (6 bases). CDR3 length: 13 residues. The germline CDR1 and CDR2 sequences are MNHEY and SMNVEV (reference sequence). The V end was cut by 5 bases, the J end by 7 bases, with 14 bases between. CDR3 DNA sequence: TGTGCCAGCAGTGTTACCGCACAGGGGACCCAGTACTTC. The encoded protein is CASSVTAQGTQYF.

The genes are TRBV28 and TRBJ2-5; D gene ambiguous. CDR3 length: 13 amino acids. Trimming removed 3 bases at V and 5 bases at J, with 10 bases between. Germline CDR1 is MDHEN and CDR2 is SYDVKM. The CDR3, as DNA: TGTGCCAGCAGTTTTCAGGTCTGGGAGACCCAGTACTTC. Encoded protein: CASSFQVWETQYF.

The J gene is TRBJ2-1, the V gene TRBV7-9; 8 bases map to TRBD1. CDR3 length: 16 amino acids. V was pared by 5 bases and J by 0 bases, with 6 bases of the junction left unmatched. The germline gives CDR1 SEHNR, CDR2 FQNEAQ (reference sequence). CDR3 region: CASSQYRGSSYNEQFF. The CDR3 coding sequence is TGTGCCAGCAGCCAATACAGGGGGAGCTCCTACAATGAGCAGTTCTTC.